Listed below are T cell receptor beta chains from one sample, sequenced in a study of blood T cell repertoires in COVID-19. Sequencing used immunoSEQ multiplex PCR; TCRdb keeps in-frame clones, though not all of them. The profile shows hundreds of thousands of clones, about 83% of them singletons. The sample comprised peripheral blood. All receptors derive from a woman between 40 and 55 years old with active or convalescent COVID-19. CDR3s include the opening cysteine and the closing phenylalanine or tryptophan.

J,V,CDR3
TRBJ2-1,TRBV24-1,CATSDLGGGAGPNNNEQFF
TRBJ1-2,TRBV6-5,CASSSPAREGGYTF
TRBJ1-1,TRBV30,CAWTRGLNTEAFF
TRBJ2-1,TRBV24-1,CATSDRGQIYNEQFF
TRBJ1-1,TRBV5-1,CASRRQVNTEAFF
TRBJ2-7,TRBV28,CASSSVGEDRDYEQYF
TRBJ2-7,TRBV7-3,CASSLSGGSLYEQYF
TRBJ2-3,TRBV19,CASSMGATSTDTQYF
TRBJ2-1,TRBV11-3,CASSPSGELYNEQFF
TRBJ1-2,TRBV19,CGSQGARGYTF
TRBJ2-3,TRBV9,CASSVAGGSTDTQYF
TRBJ1-1,TRBV19,CASRDDRANTEAFF
TRBJ2-1,TRBV18,CASSTGGPYNEQFF
TRBJ1-2,TRBV7-2,CASSLATGMNYGYTF
TRBJ2-2,TRBV2,CASSPMGQNTGELFF
TRBJ2-5,TRBV28,CASSFPPRVRVVAETQYF
TRBJ1-6,TRBV5-6,CASSRDRVGSYNSPLHF